Listed here are 22 T cell receptor beta chains from one sample, sequenced in a study of OX40 agonist ivuxolimab in advanced cancers. Using immunoSEQ multiplex PCR, the repertoire was profiled, and TCRdb retains in-frame clones only, with some absent. The sample has under 110,000 clones, over 75% seen once; the top ten hold about 0.48%. The sequenced sample was CD4+ or CD8+ T cells sorted from blood, obtained in a trial of the OX40 agonist ivuxolimab. The receptors stem from an adult with an advanced solid tumor such as melanoma, head and neck, liver or kidney cancer.

This clone turned up a few times. This rearrangement joins TRBV6-1 to TRBJ1-2, with 8 bases that match TRBD1. Trimming removed 3 bases from V and 0 bases from J; junction bases left unmatched: 6. Germline assignment: CDR1 MNHNS and CDR2 SASEGT. This CDR3 comprises 16 residues. CDR3 region: CASSEDRERANYGYTF. In DNA form, the CDR3 reads TGTGCCAGCAGTGAGGACAGGGAACGGGCTAACTATGGCTACACCTTC.

The chain uses TRBV11-2 and TRBJ2-1; TRBD1 aligns across 8 bases. Trimming took 1 base from V and 4 from J; bases not matched to a gene: 3. This CDR3 is built from 15 residues. Germline V gives CDR1 SGHAT, CDR2 FQNNGV. CDR3 nucleotides: TGTGCCAGCAGCTTAGGACGGGACAGGTACAATGAGCAGTTCTTC. It yields the protein CASSLGRDRYNEQFF.

The CDR3 region has the DNA TGTGCCAGCAGCGCTGGCGGGGTGGGCAGGGATAGCAATCAGCCCCAGCATTTT. Translation: CASSAGGVGRDSNQPQHF. The chain has TRBV5-4 and TRBJ1-5; D might be TRBD1 (5 bases). This CDR3 is built from 18 residues. V lost 4 bases and J lost 0, with 20 bases in between. Germline V gene sequence: CDR1 SGHNT, CDR2 YYREEE (reference sequence).

The chain recombines TRBV30 with TRBJ1-2, with D unclear. The CDR3 is 13 amino acids. Trimming stripped 2 bases from V and 7 bases from J, with 14 bases between. Germline-derived CDR1 and CDR2 are GTSNPN and SVGIG (reference sequence). DNA of the CDR3: TGTGCCTGGAGTACCTACAATAGTGCTGGCTACACCTTC. Translation gives CAWSTYNSAGYTF.

This clone was observed once. The chain recombines TRBV28 with TRBJ2-7; 11 bases fit TRBD1. CDR1 and CDR2 from the germline V gene are MDHEN and SYDVKM. The CDR3 contains 13 residues. Unmatched junction bases numbered 6, after V lost 10 bases and J lost 4 bases. In DNA, the CDR3 is TGTGCCACAGGGGGACAGGGGGGTTACGAGCAGTACTTC. As protein: CATGGQGGYEQYF. Based on the CDR3 plus reference TRBV28 and TRBJ2-7, the full variable domain is DVKVTQSSRYLVKRTGEKVFLECVQDMDHENMFWYRQDPGLGLRLIYFSYDVKMKEKGDIPEGYSVSREKKERFSLILESASTNQTSMYLCATGGQGGYEQYFGPGTRLTVT.

The chain links TRBV18 to TRBJ2-7; 9 bases align to TRBD1. This CDR3 has 14 residues. Germline V gives CDR1 KGHSH, CDR2 LQKENI. Germline trimming cut 5 bases from V and 4 bases from J; bases unmatched to any gene: 6. The DNA of the CDR3 is TGTGCCAGCTCATCGACAGGGGGGGAATACGAGCAGTACTTC. This encodes CASSSTGGEYEQYF.

This chain connects TRBV18 to TRBJ1-5; 9 bases are shared with TRBD1. V trimming: 3 bases; J trimming: 7 bases; junction bases outside the gene matches: 10. In germline, CDR1 is KGHSH, CDR2 LQKENI. The CDR3 runs to 16 residues. The CDR3 bases are TGTGCCAGCTCACCCCGACAGGGGGATACAGGGCAGCCCCAGCATTTT. This translates into CASSPRQGDTGQPQHF.

The genes are TRBV30 and TRBJ2-5; D may be TRBD1 or TRBD2 (5 bases each). This CDR3 spans 11 amino acids. Germline V gene data show CDR1 as GTSNPN and CDR2 as SVGIG (reference sequence). The V and J ends lost 2 bases and 5 bases respectively, with 6 bases between them. As DNA, the CDR3 is TGTGCCTGGAGTTGGGGGGAGACCCAGTACTTC. As protein: CAWSWGETQYF.

CDR3 residues: CASRSLNTEAFF. In DNA form, the CDR3 reads TGTGCCAGCAGAAGCCTGAACACTGAAGCTTTCTTT. V usage is TRBV6-6 and J usage is TRBJ1-1; D is unresolved. From germline, CDR1 is MNHNY and CDR2 SVGAGI (reference sequence). V lost 6 bases and J lost 0, with 5 bases in between. The CDR3 is 12 amino acids.

The V call is TRBV4-3, the J call TRBJ2-2; no definite D call. The ends were cut back, 0 bases at V and 1 base at J, with 9 bases in the middle. Looked up from germline, CDR1 is LGHNA and CDR2 is YSLEER. The CDR3 extends over 16 amino acids. The CDR3 sequence: CASSQDFYRNTGELFF. In DNA, the CDR3 is TGCGCCAGCAGCCAAGATTTCTACAGGAACACCGGGGAGCTGTTTTTT.

This chain connects TRBV5-1 to TRBJ1-3; 11 nucleotides agree with TRBD1. CDR3 length equals 16 residues. Germline CDR1 reads SGHRS; CDR2 reads YFSETQ. The trim removed 0 bases at V and 4 bases at J, leaving 3 bases unmatched. In DNA, the CDR3 is TGCGCCAGCAGCTTGGAGGGACAGGGGGACGGAAACACCATATATTTT. Translation gives CASSLEGQGDGNTIYF.

This chain connects TRBV11-2 to TRBJ1-3, with a weak D call TRBD1 (5 bases). CDR1 SGHAT and CDR2 FQNNGV come from the germline V gene. V was pared by 5 bases and J by 0 bases, with 17 bases between. The CDR3 extends over 17 amino acids. This chain's CDR3 is CASSHRGMTSSGNTIYF. As DNA, the CDR3 is TGTGCCAGCAGCCATAGGGGTATGACAAGCTCTGGAAACACCATATATTTT.

This chain connects TRBV4-1 to TRBJ1-3, with D maybe TRBD1 (5 bases). Trimming cost V 6 bases and J 2 bases, with 17 bases left between them. This CDR3 contains 16 residues. Germline V gene sequence: CDR1 MGHRA, CDR2 YSYEKL. CDR3 nucleotide sequence: TGCGCCAGCAGGTTGGGATTTCGGGACGCTGGAAACACCATATATTTT. This codes for CASRLGFRDAGNTIYF.

The chain couples TRBV28 to TRBJ2-7; 7 bases line up with TRBD1. The V and J ends lost 10 bases and 2 bases, in that order; junction bases with no gene match: 5. The CDR3 spans 12 residues. Germline assignment: CDR1 MDHEN and CDR2 SYDVKM. The CDR3 reads CATRGQTYEQYF. The CDR3 DNA reads as TGTGCCACCAGGGGACAGACCTACGAGCAGTACTTC.

Comments on this clone: At the DNA level, this CDR3 is encoded by other sequences in the same sample as well. The V call is TRBV2, the J call TRBJ1-1, with TRBD1 identical over 8 bases. There are 13 residues in the CDR3. Germline CDR1 reads SNHLY; CDR2 reads FYNNEI. V lost 6 bases, J lost 0 bases, and 0 bases stayed unmatched. CDR3 nucleotide sequence: TGTGCCAGCAGGGGACAGGTGAACACTGAAGCTTTCTTT. It translates to CASRGQVNTEAFF.

In DNA, the CDR3 is TGTGCCAGCAGCCGCGCCGGGGCCCTGTGGGAGACCCAGTACTTC. Translation gives CASSRAGALWETQYF. The rearrangement uses TRBV6-5 and TRBJ2-5, with D perhaps matching TRBD1 or TRBD2 (5 bases each). CDR1 and CDR2 (germline): MNHEY, SVGAGI. The CDR3 runs 15 residues. Trimming shortened V by 6 bases and J by 5 bases, and 19 bases separated the two germline ends.

A few counts support this clone. The chain links TRBV7-9 to TRBJ2-7, with 9 bases identical to TRBD1. V lost 2 bases and J lost 6; bases outside the gene matches: 8. This CDR3 is built from 15 residues. Looked up from germline, CDR1 is SEHNR and CDR2 is FQNEAQ (reference sequence). This CDR3 reads CASSLSSGQGGEQYF. CDR3 DNA sequence: TGTGCCAGCAGCTTATCCTCGGGACAGGGAGGCGAGCAGTACTTC.

The chain combines TRBV9 with TRBJ2-2; 8 bases are shared with TRBD2. The CDR3 sequence is 16 residues long. J lost 6 bases, V lost 0 bases, and 7 bases had no gene match. Germline V gene sequence: CDR1 SGDLS, CDR2 YYNGEE. In nucleotides, the CDR3 is TGTGCCAGCAGCGTAGGCAGCGGGGGAATGGCCGGGGAGCTGTTTTTT. Protein sequence: CASSVGSGGMAGELFF. The entire variable domain, with the rest obtained from reference TRBV9 and TRBJ2-2, is as follows: DSGVTQTPKHLITATGQRVTLRCSPRSGDLSVYWYQQSLDQGLQFLIQYYNGEERAKGNILERFSAQQFPDLHSELNLSSLELGDSALYFCASSVGSGGMAGELFFGEGSRLTVL.

The chain employs TRBV19 and TRBJ2-7, with unresolved D. There are 13 residues in the CDR3. Germline CDR1 LNHDA, CDR2 SQIVND (reference sequence). Trimming removed 4 bases from V and 2 bases from J, with 9 bases in between. The DNA for the CDR3 is TGTGCCAGTAGTAAGCTCAGTACCTACGAGCAGTACTTC. This sequence encodes CASSKLSTYEQYF.

This chain uses TRBV6-6 with TRBJ2-7, with D tentatively TRBD1 (5 bases). The CDR3 contains 13 residues. With 7 bases removed from V and 3 bases from J, the gap between germline ends came to 13 bases. CDR1 and CDR2 from the germline V gene are MNHNY and SVGAGI (reference sequence). CDR3 amino acids: CASIRQRGYEQYF. CDR3 nucleotide sequence: TGTGCCAGCATCCGCCAAAGGGGCTACGAGCAGTACTTC.

The chain combines TRBV27 with TRBJ2-1, with 8 bases identical to TRBD2. V lost 5 bases to trimming and J lost 6 bases; unmatched junction nucleotides: 9. The germline V gene has CDR1 MNHEY and CDR2 SMNVEV (reference sequence). CDR3 length: 15 amino acids. The CDR3 region is CASSNRGRGGNEQFF. The CDR3 coding sequence is TGTGCCAGCAGTAACCGGGGCCGGGGGGGCAATGAGCAGTTCTTC.

The chain employs TRBV7-2 and TRBJ1-4, with TRBD1 matching 11 bases. Germline V gene lookup returns CDR1 SGHTA and CDR2 FQGNSA. V gave up 0 bases and J gave up 7 bases; unmatched junction bases: 4. The length of the CDR3 is 16 residues. The DNA of the CDR3 is TGTGCCAGCAGCTTAGCCGGAGGGACAGGGGGTGAAAAACTGTTTTTT. This translates into CASSLAGGTGGEKLFF.